These T cell receptor beta chains were read from a single sample in a study of blood T cell repertoires in COVID-19. Produced via immunoSEQ multiplex PCR; TCRdb's table is partial and in-frame only. The sample has around 130,000 clones; roughly four fifths are singletons. The sequencing input was PBMCs or T cells enriched from blood (not recorded which). These receptors were taken from a man aged 25 to 40 who had recovered from COVID-19. The CDR3 runs from the conserved cysteine through the conserved F or W. D genes are given only for firm matches. Only some rows state a clone size, as once, few, many or a class for expanded clones.

cdr3_nt,cdr3_aa,clone_size,v_call,d_call,j_call
TGCAGCGTTGAGAGGGATCAAGAGACCCAGTACTTC,CSVERDQETQYF,NA,TRBV29-1,NA,TRBJ2-5
TGTGCCAGCAGTAGGGACTACAACACCGGGGAGCTGTTTTTT,CASSRDYNTGELFF,NA,TRBV7-3,TRBD2,TRBJ2-2
TGCGCCAGCAGCCACCCAGGAGGTGTAGGAGGACAGGGGGTTCGTGAAAAACTGTTTTTT,CASSHPGGVGGQGVREKLFF,once,TRBV4-1,TRBD1,TRBJ1-4
TGTGCCATCAGGCTCGACAGGGCCCAACACGAGCAGTACTTC,CAIRLDRAQHEQYF,NA,TRBV10-3,TRBD1,TRBJ2-7
TGTGCCTGGACTAGCGGGAGGGACAATGAGCAGTTCTTC,CAWTSGRDNEQFF,NA,TRBV30,TRBD2,TRBJ2-1
TGTGCCAGCAGCTTGGACTCTACCGCCTACAATGAGCAGTTCTTC,CASSLDSTAYNEQFF,NA,TRBV5-4,NA,TRBJ2-1
TGCGCCAGCAGCTTGGGAGTAGGGGGAGTCTACGAGCAGTACTTC,CASSLGVGGVYEQYF,few,TRBV5-1,NA,TRBJ2-7
TGTGCCAGCAGCCGGGGCGGGGAGCTGTTTTTT,CASSRGGELFF,NA,TRBV2,NA,TRBJ2-2
TGTGCCAGCGCCACGACAGGGTTGAACACTGAAGCTTTCTTT,CASATTGLNTEAFF,few,TRBV18,TRBD1,TRBJ1-1
TGTGCCAGCAGCCTGGGAGAGGGGGCGCAGGCAGAGACCCAGTACTTC,CASSLGEGAQAETQYF,NA,TRBV5-6,TRBD1,TRBJ2-5
TGTGCCAGTAGTACAACAGCTTTCACTGAAGCTTTCTTT,CASSTTAFTEAFF,once,TRBV19,NA,TRBJ1-1
TGTGCCAGCAGCGTGGGCCTGACTAGCGGGGGACCGAATGAGCAGTTCTTC,CASSVGLTSGGPNEQFF,NA,TRBV9,TRBD2,TRBJ2-1
TGTGCTAGTGGTTTGGTCATCGGGACAGGGGTGGATACGCAGTATTTT,CASGLVIGTGVDTQYF,NA,TRBV12-5,TRBD1,TRBJ2-3
TGCAGCGTTGGCCAATTGGACTACTACAATGAGCAGTTCTTC,CSVGQLDYYNEQFF,NA,TRBV29-1,NA,TRBJ2-1
TGTGCCAGTACCCAGGCCAGGGGGCACACAGATACGCAGTATTTT,CASTQARGHTDTQYF,NA,TRBV19,TRBD1,TRBJ2-3
TGTGCCAGCAGCCAAGGTTCTAACAGAAACTACGAGCAGTACTTC,CASSQGSNRNYEQYF,NA,TRBV3-1/TRBV3-2,NA,TRBJ2-7
TGCGCCAGCAGCTCCGGACTAGCGGGATCAGTCTACGAGCAGTACTTC,CASSSGLAGSVYEQYF,once,TRBV5-1,TRBD2,TRBJ2-7
TGTGCCAGCAGCCCGAGGGGGGGAAACACCATATATTTT,CASSPRGGNTIYF,NA,TRBV27,NA,TRBJ1-3
TGCGCCAGCAGCCCGACAGGGCTTAATAACTATGGCTACACCTTC,CASSPTGLNNYGYTF,NA,TRBV4-1,TRBD1,TRBJ1-2
TGTGCCAGCAGCCCACAAGGACTAGCGGGAGAGGAGACCCAGTACTTC,CASSPQGLAGEETQYF,NA,TRBV4-2,TRBD2,TRBJ2-5
TGTGCCAGCAGCTCGGGGACTAGCGTGGAGACCCAGTACTTC,CASSSGTSVETQYF,NA,TRBV13,TRBD2,TRBJ2-5
TGTGCCAGCAGCTTAGATCAAGGACTAGCGGGAGTTGTCTACAATGAGCAGTTCTTC,CASSLDQGLAGVVYNEQFF,NA,TRBV11-2,TRBD2,TRBJ2-1
TGTGCCAGCAGTCAGCACCTAACAGGGGTTGGTCAGCCCCAGCATTTT,CASSQHLTGVGQPQHF,NA,TRBV6-2/TRBV6-3,TRBD1,TRBJ1-5
TGTGCCAGTAGTATTACAGGGTACACCGGGGAGCTGTTTTTT,CASSITGYTGELFF,NA,TRBV19,NA,TRBJ2-2
TGTGCCAGCGCAAGCGGGAGGCCCAGCGGGTCCTACGAGCAGTACTTC,CASASGRPSGSYEQYF,NA,TRBV27,TRBD2,TRBJ2-7
TGTGCCAGCAGCCGAGGACTACAGGATGGGTACGAGCAGTACTTC,CASSRGLQDGYEQYF,NA,TRBV5-6,NA,TRBJ2-7